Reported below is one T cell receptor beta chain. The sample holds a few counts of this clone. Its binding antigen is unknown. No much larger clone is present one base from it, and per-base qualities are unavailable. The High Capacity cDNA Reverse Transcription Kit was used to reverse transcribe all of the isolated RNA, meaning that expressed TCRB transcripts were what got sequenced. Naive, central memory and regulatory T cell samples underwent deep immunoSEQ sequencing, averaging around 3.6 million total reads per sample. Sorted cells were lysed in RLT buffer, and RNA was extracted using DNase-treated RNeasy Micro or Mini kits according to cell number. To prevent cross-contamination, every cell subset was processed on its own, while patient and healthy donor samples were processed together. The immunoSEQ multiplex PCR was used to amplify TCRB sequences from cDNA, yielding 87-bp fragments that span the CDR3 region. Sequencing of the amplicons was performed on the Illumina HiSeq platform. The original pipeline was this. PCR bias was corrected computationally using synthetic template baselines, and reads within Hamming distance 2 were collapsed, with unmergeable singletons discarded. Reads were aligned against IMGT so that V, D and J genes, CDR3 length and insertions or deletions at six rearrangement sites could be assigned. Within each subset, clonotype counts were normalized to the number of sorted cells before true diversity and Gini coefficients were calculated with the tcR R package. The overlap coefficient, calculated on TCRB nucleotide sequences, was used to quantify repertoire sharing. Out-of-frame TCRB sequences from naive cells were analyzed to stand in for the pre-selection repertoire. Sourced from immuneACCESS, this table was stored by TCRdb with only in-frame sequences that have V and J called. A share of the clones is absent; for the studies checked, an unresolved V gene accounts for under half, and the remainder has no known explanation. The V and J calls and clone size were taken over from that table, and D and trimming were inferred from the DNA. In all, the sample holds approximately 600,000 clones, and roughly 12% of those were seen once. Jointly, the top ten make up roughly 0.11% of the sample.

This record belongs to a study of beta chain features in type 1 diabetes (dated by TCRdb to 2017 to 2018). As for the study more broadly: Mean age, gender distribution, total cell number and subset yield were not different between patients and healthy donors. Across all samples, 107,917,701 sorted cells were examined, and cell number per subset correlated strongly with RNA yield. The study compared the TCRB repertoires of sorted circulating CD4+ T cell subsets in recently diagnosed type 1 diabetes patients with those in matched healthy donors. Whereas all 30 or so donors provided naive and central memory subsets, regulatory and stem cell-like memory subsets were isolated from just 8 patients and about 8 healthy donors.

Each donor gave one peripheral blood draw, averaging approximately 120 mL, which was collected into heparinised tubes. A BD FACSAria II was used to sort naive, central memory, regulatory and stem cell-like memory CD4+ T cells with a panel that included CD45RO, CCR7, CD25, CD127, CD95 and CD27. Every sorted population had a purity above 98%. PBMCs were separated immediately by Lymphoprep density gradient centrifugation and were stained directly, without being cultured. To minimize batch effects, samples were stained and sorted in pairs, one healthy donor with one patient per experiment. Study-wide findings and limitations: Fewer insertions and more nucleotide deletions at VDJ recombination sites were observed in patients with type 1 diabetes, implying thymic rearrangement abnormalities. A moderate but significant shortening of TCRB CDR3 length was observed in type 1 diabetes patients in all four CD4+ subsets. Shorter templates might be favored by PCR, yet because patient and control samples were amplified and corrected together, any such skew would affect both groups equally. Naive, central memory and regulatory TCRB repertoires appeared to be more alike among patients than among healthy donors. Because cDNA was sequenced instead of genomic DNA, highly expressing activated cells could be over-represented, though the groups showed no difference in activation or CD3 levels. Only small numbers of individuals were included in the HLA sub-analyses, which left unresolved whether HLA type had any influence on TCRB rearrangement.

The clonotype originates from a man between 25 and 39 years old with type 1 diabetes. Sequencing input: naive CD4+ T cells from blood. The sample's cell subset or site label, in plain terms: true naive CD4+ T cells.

The CDR3 protein sequence reads: CASSRGNQETQYF. The bases read TGTGCCAGCAGTAGGGGGAACCAAGAGACCCAGTACTTC. Recombination linked TRBV7-7 to TRBJ2-5; the D gene is perhaps TRBD1, from 6 matching bases. The CDR3 sequence holds 13 residues, the cysteine and phenylalanine included. CDR3 DNA is the only sequence kept; it has 39 bases, read in frame from the first base. V and J are truncated by 6 bases and 0 bases respectively, leaving an intervening sequence of 8 bases. The germline V gene (reference sequence) provides CDR1 SSHAT and CDR2 FNYEAQ.